This T cell receptor beta chain was sequenced during a study of spatial heterogeneity in lung cancer. Study at large: Sequence detection consistently recorded a greater number of beta-chain than alpha-chain sequences.

This clonotype was observed many times. Time point noted: sample taken at primary tumor resection. Unsorted whole RNA of tumor, nontumor lung or frozen PBMC was sequenced. Germline V gene lookup returns CDR1 SGHTA and CDR2 FQGNSA. The CDR3 length is 15 residues. With 6 bases clipped from V and 3 bases from J, the junction kept 11 bases outside the gene matches. TCRdb fed the 5' RACE reads into MiXCR, producing one record per CDR3 protein. The sample holds 20,000 to 25,000 distinct CDR3 sequences, more than 5% seen once. The sequencing here drew on PBMCs, taken at surgery. The genes are TRBV7-2 and TRBJ2-7, with 7 bases fitting TRBD1. This clonotype was sampled from a male donor with early-stage non-small cell lung cancer. In DNA form, the CDR3 reads TGTGCCAGCAGGGAATCGGGACAGACGTTCTACGAGCAGTACTTC. It specifies CASRESGQTFYEQYF.